Listed here are 9 T cell receptor beta chains from one sample, sequenced in a study of monozygotic twins with inflammatory bowel disease. For each CDR3 protein, TCRdb gives one entry from its re-call of the 5' RACE reads, without DNA. The specimen's table records 200,000 to 250,000 distinct CDR3 sequences. Sequenced material: blood. The receptors originated from a human donor with ulcerative colitis or Crohn's disease, or a healthy co-twin of an affected twin (not recorded which).

The V and J genes are TRBV28 and TRBJ2-3; no DNA is available, so the TRBD1 call from TCRdb remains unchecked. The V gene's germline CDR1 is MDHEN and CDR2 SYDVKM. This CDR3 region has 15 residues. The CDR3 protein is CASSTEGGPLDTQYF.

V gene TRBV6-1 combines with J gene TRBJ2-1; TCRdb calls TRBD2, which cannot be checked without DNA. The CDR3 has 15 amino acids. Germline V gene sequence: CDR1 MNHNS, CDR2 SASEGT. This CDR3 reads CASRPLAGAINEQFF.

This chain joins TRBV7-9 and TRBJ2-5. The germline V gene encodes CDR1 SEHNR and CDR2 FQNEAQ (reference sequence). This CDR3 is built from 14 residues. CDR3 region: CASSLPGNQETQYF.

This CDR3 is CASTLNGGKEQYF. The chain couples TRBV12-3 or TRBV12-4 to TRBJ2-7; TCRdb's assignment of TRBD1 cannot be checked, as there is no DNA. CDR3 length equals 13 residues.

V and J are TRBV5-1 and TRBJ1-2; the D call from TCRdb, TRBD1, cannot be confirmed without DNA. This CDR3 has 15 residues. CDR1 and CDR2 (germline): SGHRS, YFSETQ. The CDR3 here is CASSLDTGGAYGYTF.

The J gene is TRBJ1-4, the V gene TRBV2. The CDR3 is made up of 14 amino acids. Looked up from germline, CDR1 is SNHLY and CDR2 is FYNNEI. CDR3 amino acids: CASLLEQLDEKLFF.

The chain couples TRBV2 to TRBJ2-2. CDR3 length equals 14 residues. Looked up from germline, CDR1 is SNHLY and CDR2 is FYNNEI. CDR3: CASIRQQNTGELFF.

The V and J genes are TRBV12-3 or TRBV12-4 and TRBJ1-2. The CDR3 has 13 residues. The CDR3 reads CASTRRDLGGYTF.

This sequence joins TRBV5-1 and TRBJ1-2. Germline loops: CDR1 SGHRS, CDR2 YFSETQ. The CDR3 has 17 residues. CDR3 sequence: CASSHGAGQIANYGYTF.